The subject of this entry is one T cell receptor beta chain. These data come from a study of blood T cell repertoires in COVID-19. Study information: Samples taken during acute and convalescent COVID-19 were collected in the United States, Italy and Spain. Nucleic acid was either cDNA or gDNA, and it came from T cells, B-cell-depleted T cells, or PBMCs.

Per the original methods: The authors estimated nucleated cell counts from reference gene primer amplification. The data were produced by immunoSEQ multiplex PCR, yet TCRdb's version contains in-frame clones alone and is incomplete. Clone size and the V and J calls come from that table; the DNA yielded D and trimming. The table shows about 180,000 clones, with 60% to 80% occurring only once. Trimming cost V 4 bases and J 6 bases, with 13 bases left between them. Germline CDR1 LGHDT, CDR2 YNNKEL (reference sequence). The CDR3 has 13 amino acids. The clonotype was recovered from a woman in her sixties or seventies with acute or convalescent COVID-19. The specimen sequenced was peripheral blood. The rearrangement links TRBV3-1 (or the pseudogene TRBV3-2) to TRBJ2-7; the D gene is possibly TRBD1 (5 bases). CDR3 nucleotides: TGTGCCAGCAGCCCTTGGGTGGGGCGCGAGCAGTACTTC. This codes for CASSPWVGREQYF.